Only one count was recorded for the clone carrying this T cell receptor (beta chain). The CDR3 covers 15 residues. V was clipped by 1 base and J by 3 bases, with 13 bases between them. Germline CDR1 LGHNA, CDR2 YNFKEQ. This sample is drawn from a study of fetal regulatory T cell absence and autoimmunity. Clones were read by immunoSEQ multiplex PCR, and TCRdb kept only the in-frame ones, dropping some. The sample holds 95,000 or so clones, 72% seen once. V usage is TRBV4-2 and J usage is TRBJ2-7; D perhaps matches TRBD2 (6 bases). This receptor was obtained from a male donor with IPEX syndrome. Sequencing was performed on pancreas tissue. The CDR3 is CASSQAGTPFYEQYF. CDR3 nucleotide sequence: TGTGCCAGCAGCCAAGCCGGGACTCCTTTCTACGAGCAGTACTTC.